This TCR beta chain is drawn from a study of shared clonotypes between healthy human individuals. Overall study: Per-donor plates numbered three CD4 naive, three CD4 memory, two CD8 naive and one CD8 memory.

Several immunoSEQ plates received, in even portions, the genomic DNA of each subset. Sequencing used immunoSEQ multiplex PCR; TCRdb keeps in-frame clones, though not all of them. The sample lists 2 million to 3 million clones, 93% seen once, with about 0.34% in the top ten. General study findings and limits: Among the subsets, naive ones generally showed larger estimated richness than memory ones. Represented diversity (both genetic and exposure-history) was limited by the small number of donors.

Worth noting for this clone: What it recognizes is unknown.

The CDR3 sequence is 17 residues long. Deletions cut 5 bases from V and 3 bases from J, with 19 bases between. CDR1 and CDR2 from the germline V gene are SGHTA and FQGNSA. The source material was naive CD4+ T cells from PBMCs. Subset denoted: CD45RA+ positively selected. V usage is TRBV7-2 and J usage is TRBJ2-2; D is ambiguous. The source is a young man in good health. Some clones in this sample may be carry-over from other donors' samples. For the CDR3, the DNA is TGTGCCAGCAGCGCACCGAGTTACTCCACGGACACCGGGGAGCTGTTTTTT. Translation gives CASSAPSYSTDTGELFF. Drawing the rest from reference TRBV7-2 and TRBJ2-2, the complete variable domain is GAGVSQSPSNKVTEKGKDVELRCDPISGHTALYWYRQSLGQGLEFLIYFQGNSAPDKSGLPSDRFSAERTGGSVSTLTIQRTQQEDSAVYLCASSAPSYSTDTGELFFGEGSRLTVL.